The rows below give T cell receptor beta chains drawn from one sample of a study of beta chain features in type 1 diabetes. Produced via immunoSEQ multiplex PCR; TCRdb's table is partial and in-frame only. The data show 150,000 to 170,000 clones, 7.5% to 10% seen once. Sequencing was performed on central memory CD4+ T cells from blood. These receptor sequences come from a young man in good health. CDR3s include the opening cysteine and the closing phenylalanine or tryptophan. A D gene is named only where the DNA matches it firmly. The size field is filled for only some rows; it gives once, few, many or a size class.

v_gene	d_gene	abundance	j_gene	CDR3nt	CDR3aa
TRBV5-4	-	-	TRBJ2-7	TGTGCCAGCAGCCGACTAGACGGGTACGAGCAGTACTTC	CASSRLDGYEQYF
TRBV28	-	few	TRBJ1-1	TGTGCCAGCAGTTTGGAGGGACTTGACCTGAACACTGAAGCTTTCTTT	CASSLEGLDLNTEAFF
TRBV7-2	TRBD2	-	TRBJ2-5	TGTGCCAGCAGCCTGGGACTAGCGGGAGGGAACGGGGAGACCCAGTACTTC	CASSLGLAGGNGETQYF
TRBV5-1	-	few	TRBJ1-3	TGCGCCAGCAGCTTGGCCTCAGGGACTGGCGTCTCTGGAAACACCATATATTTT	CASSLASGTGVSGNTIYF
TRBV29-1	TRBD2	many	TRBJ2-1	TGCAGCGCAAGATCGGGACTAGCATATGAGCAGTTCTTC	CSARSGLAYEQFF
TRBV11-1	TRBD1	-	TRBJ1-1	TGTGCCAGCAGTCCAGGGGGCAGACGAGGATTTTCGAACACTGAAGCTTTCTTT	CASSPGGRRGFSNTEAFF
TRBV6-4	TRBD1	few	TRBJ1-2	TGTGCCAGCAGTGAGGGACAGGGGGCGCCTGGCTACACCTTC	CASSEGQGAPGYTF
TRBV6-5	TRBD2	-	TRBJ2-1	TGTGCCAGCAGTCCCGGACTAGCGGGAACCAATGAGCAGTTCTTC	CASSPGLAGTNEQFF
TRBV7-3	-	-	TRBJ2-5	TGTGCCAGCAGCTTCCCTGGACCAGGGCCGCCCCAAGAGACCCAGTACTTC	CASSFPGPGPPQETQYF
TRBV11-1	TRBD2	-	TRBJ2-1	TGTGCCAGCAGCTTACAACTAGCGGGTTCGCCCTACAATGAGCAGTTCTTC	CASSLQLAGSPYNEQFF
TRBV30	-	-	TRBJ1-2	TGTGCCTGGAGTATCGCAGCTAACTATGGCTACACCTTC	CAWSIAANYGYTF
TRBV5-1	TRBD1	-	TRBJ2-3	TGCGCCAGCAGCTCGGACAGGGGGTACGATACGCAGTATTTT	CASSSDRGYDTQYF
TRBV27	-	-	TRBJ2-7	TGTGCCAGCAGTGGGCCCAGGGCCTACGAGCAGTACTTC	CASSGPRAYEQYF
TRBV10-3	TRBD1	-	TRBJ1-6	TGTGCCATCGGCCAGGGGGCGGTAATGGGGTCACCCCTCCACTTT	CAIGQGAVMGSPLHF
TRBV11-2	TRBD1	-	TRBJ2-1	TGTGCCAGCAGCTTAGATCTGGCAGGGGGCACCTACAATGAGCAGTTCTTC	CASSLDLAGGTYNEQFF
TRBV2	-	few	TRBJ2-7	TGTGCCAGCAGTATCCAGGGGGGAGAGCAGTACTTC	CASSIQGGEQYF
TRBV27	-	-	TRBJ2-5	TGTGCCAGCAAGGGGGGGGGTGTGGAGACCCAGTACTTC	CASKGGGVETQYF
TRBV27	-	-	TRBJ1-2	TGTGCCAGCAGTCCCAGACAGGATTTGAACTATGGCTACACCTTC	CASSPRQDLNYGYTF
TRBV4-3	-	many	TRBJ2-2	TGCGCCAGCAGCCAGCAACAGGGAATCACCGGGGAGCTGTTTTTT	CASSQQQGITGELFF
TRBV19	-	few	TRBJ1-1	TGTGCCAGTAGAACGGGACTGACTGAAGCTTTCTTT	CASRTGLTEAFF
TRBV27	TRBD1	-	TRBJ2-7	TGTGCCAGCAGTTTAAGGATGTCCCGGGACAGGGTCTCCTACGAGCAGTACTTC	CASSLRMSRDRVSYEQYF
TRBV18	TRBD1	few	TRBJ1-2	TGTGCCAGCTCACCAAAGGAGGGACAGGGGGCGGAACACACCTTC	CASSPKEGQGAEHTF
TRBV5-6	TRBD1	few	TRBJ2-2	TGTGCCAGCAGCCCGACAGGGTTTGAGGGGAACACCGGGGAGCTGTTTTTT	CASSPTGFEGNTGELFF
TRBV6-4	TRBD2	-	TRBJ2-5	TGTGCCAGCAGCGAGACTAGCGGCAACCAAGAGACCCAGTACTTC	CASSETSGNQETQYF
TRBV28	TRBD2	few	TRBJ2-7	TGTGCCAGCAGTCCCCTAGCGGGAGAACGCGAGCAGTACTTC	CASSPLAGEREQYF
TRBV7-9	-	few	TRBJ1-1	TGTGCCAGCTCGGCAGGCTTGAACACTGAAGCTTTCTTT	CASSAGLNTEAFF
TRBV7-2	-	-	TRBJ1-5	TGTGCCAGCAGCTTACTCGGCGGGAATCAGCCCCAGCATTTT	CASSLLGGNQPQHF
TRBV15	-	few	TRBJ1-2	TGTGCCACCAGCAGAGAGCGTGTTGCTGGCTACACCTTC	CATSRERVAGYTF
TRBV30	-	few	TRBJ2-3	TGTGCCTGCTCTCTCAGGTCAGGTCCCGCAGATACGCAGTATTTT	CACSLRSGPADTQYF
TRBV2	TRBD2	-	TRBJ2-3	TGTGCCAGCAGTGGACTAGCGGGCACAGATACGCAGTATTTT	CASSGLAGTDTQYF
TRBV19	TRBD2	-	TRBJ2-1	TGTGCCAGTAGTATAGCGGCTAGCGGGAGAGGTGAGCAGTTCTTC	CASSIAASGRGEQFF
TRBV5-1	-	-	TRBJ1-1	TGCGCCAGCAGCTTGGCCTCTGTAGATATGAACACTGAAGCTTTCTTT	CASSLASVDMNTEAFF
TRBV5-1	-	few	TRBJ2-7	TGCGCCAGCAGCTCGGGATTCTACGAGCAGTACTTC	CASSSGFYEQYF
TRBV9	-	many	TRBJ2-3	TGTGCCAGCAGCGTTCCAGGTCCGGGACAACTCACAGATACGCAGTATTTT	CASSVPGPGQLTDTQYF
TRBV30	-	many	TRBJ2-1	TGTGCCTGGAGTGTACGGGAGGAGCAGTTCTTC	CAWSVREEQFF
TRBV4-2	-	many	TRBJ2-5	TGTGCCAGCAGCCAAGCAGGTGCAGAGACCCAGTACTTC	CASSQAGAETQYF
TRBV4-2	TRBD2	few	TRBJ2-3	TGTGCCAGCAGCCCCTTAGCTAGCGGGTACACAGATACGCAGTATTTT	CASSPLASGYTDTQYF
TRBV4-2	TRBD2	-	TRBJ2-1	TGTGCCAGCAGCCAAGAGAGACTAGCAACCAACAATGAGCAGTTCTTC	CASSQERLATNNEQFF
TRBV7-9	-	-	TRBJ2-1	TGTGCCAGCAAACCCGGGACAAACTACAATGAGCAGTTCTTC	CASKPGTNYNEQFF
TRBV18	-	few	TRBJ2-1	TGTGCCAGCTCACCACCATACACAAACAATGAGCAGTTCTTC	CASSPPYTNNEQFF
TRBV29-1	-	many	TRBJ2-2	TGCAGCGTTTCAGTGGGACTGGAGCTGTTTTTT	CSVSVGLELFF
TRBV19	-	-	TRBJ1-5	TGTGCCAGTAGTGGATACGCAGGGGCGCAGGGTCAGCCCCAGCATTTT	CASSGYAGAQGQPQHF
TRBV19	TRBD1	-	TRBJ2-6	TGTGCCAGGGGACAGGGGGGGGCCAACGTCCTGACTTTC	CARGQGGANVLTF
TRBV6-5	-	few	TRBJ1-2	TGTGCCAGCAGCCCCTGGACAGAAAACTATGGCTACACCTTC	CASSPWTENYGYTF
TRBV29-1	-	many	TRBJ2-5	TGCAGCGTTGAAAGGGGAGAGACCCAGTACTTC	CSVERGETQYF
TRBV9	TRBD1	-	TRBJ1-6	TGTGCCAGCAGGGACAGGGGGAATTCACCCCTCCACTTT	CASRDRGNSPLHF
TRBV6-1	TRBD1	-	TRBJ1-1	TGTGCCAGCAGTGGACTTGGACAGGGGGCGATCCGAGCTTTCTTT	CASSGLGQGAIRAFF
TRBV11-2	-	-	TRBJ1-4	TGTGCCAGCAGCTTCAACAGTGCAACTAATGAAAAACTGTTTTTT	CASSFNSATNEKLFF
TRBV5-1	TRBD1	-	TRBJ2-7	TGCGCCAGCTCAACCGGGACAGGCTACAGCGAGCAGTACTTC	CASSTGTGYSEQYF
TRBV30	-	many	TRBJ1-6	TGTGCCTGGAGTGTAGGAGGGGATTCCTATAATTCACCCCTCCACTTT	CAWSVGGDSYNSPLHF
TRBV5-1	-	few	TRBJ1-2	TGCGCCAGCAGCATGGACACAAACAATGGCTACACCTTC	CASSMDTNNGYTF